This entry features one T cell receptor (beta chain) sequence. Per the original methods: Reference gene primer amplification gave nucleated cell count estimates. Here immunoSEQ multiplex PCR was the method, and the copy in TCRdb shows in-frame clones only, minus some. V and J calls plus clone size are reproduced from that table; the DNA served to infer D and trimming. Here the sample spans more than 200,000 clones, roughly nine tenths being singletons. The sample originates from a study of blood T cell repertoires in COVID-19. Study-level information: Acute-phase and convalescent COVID-19 samples originated in the United States, Italy and Spain. T cells, B-cell-depleted T cells, or PBMCs provided the cDNA or gDNA that served as material.

Two negative PCRs, clearance, or symptom resolution had been documented for recovered Cohort 3 donors. The sequenced sample was PBMCs or T cells enriched from blood (not recorded which). The clonotype originates from a man younger than 45 who had recovered from COVID-19.

The CDR3: CASSLPWTGRAKNIQYF. Written as DNA, the CDR3 is TGTGCCAGCAGCCTCCCTTGGACAGGCCGAGCCAAAAACATTCAGTACTTC. The chain couples TRBV7-6 to TRBJ2-4; 7 bases match TRBD1. Germline V gives CDR1 SGHVS, CDR2 FNYEAQ. Germline trimming cut 5 bases from V and 0 bases from J; bases unmatched to any gene: 10. CDR3 length: 17 residues.